The clone carrying this T cell receptor beta chain appeared a few times. The CDR3 runs 14 residues. Unmatched junction bases numbered 10, after V lost 6 bases and J lost 2 bases. Looked up from germline, CDR1 is DFQATT and CDR2 is SNEGSKA (reference sequence). The sample is drawn from a study of T-cell memory formation after mild COVID-19. One entry per CDR3 protein results from TCRdb running MiXCR on the 5' RACE reads. The table includes hundreds of thousands of distinct CDR3 sequences, around 17% detected once. This chain joins TRBV20-1 and TRBJ2-7, with TRBD2 matching over 7 bases. The sequence was collected from an adult woman who had mild COVID-19 (a few samples of this study predate the infection). Cell type and time point are not known. Sequencing was performed on PBMCs or a T cell subset sorted from them (not recorded which). The CDR3 spells CSATQAGQPYEQYF. DNA of the CDR3: TGCAGTGCCACCCAAGCGGGGCAGCCCTACGAGCAGTACTTC.